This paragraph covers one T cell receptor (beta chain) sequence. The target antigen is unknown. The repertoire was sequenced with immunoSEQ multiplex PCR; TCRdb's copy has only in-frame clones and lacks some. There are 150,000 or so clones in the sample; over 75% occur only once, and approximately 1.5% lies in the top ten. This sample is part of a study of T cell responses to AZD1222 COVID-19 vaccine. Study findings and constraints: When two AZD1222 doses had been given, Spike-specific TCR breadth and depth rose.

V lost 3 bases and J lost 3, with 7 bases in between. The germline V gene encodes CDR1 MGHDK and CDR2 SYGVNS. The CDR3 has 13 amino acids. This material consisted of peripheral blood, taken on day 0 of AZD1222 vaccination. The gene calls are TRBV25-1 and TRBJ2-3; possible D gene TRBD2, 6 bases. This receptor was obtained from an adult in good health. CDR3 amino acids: CASSEGGTDTQYF. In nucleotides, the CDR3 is TGTGCCAGCAGTGAGGGGGGAACAGATACGCAGTATTTT. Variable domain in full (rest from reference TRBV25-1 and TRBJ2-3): EADIYQTPRYLVIGTGKKITLECSQTMGHDKMYWYQQDPGMELHLIHYSYGVNSTEKGDLSSESTVSRIRTEHFPLTLESARPSHTSQYLCASSEGGTDTQYFGPGTRLTVL.